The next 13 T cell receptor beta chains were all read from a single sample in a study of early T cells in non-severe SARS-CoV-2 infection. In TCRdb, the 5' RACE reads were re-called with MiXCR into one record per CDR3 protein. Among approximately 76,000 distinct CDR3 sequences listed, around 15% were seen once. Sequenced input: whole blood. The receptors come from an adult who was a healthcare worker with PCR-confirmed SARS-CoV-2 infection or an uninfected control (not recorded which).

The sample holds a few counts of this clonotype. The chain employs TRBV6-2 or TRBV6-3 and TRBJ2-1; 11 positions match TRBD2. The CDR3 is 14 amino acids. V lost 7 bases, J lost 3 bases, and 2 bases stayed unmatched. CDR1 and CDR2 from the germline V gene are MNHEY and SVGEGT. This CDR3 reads CASTLAGDYNEQFF. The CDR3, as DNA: TGTGCCAGCACACTAGCGGGGGACTACAATGAGCAGTTCTTC.

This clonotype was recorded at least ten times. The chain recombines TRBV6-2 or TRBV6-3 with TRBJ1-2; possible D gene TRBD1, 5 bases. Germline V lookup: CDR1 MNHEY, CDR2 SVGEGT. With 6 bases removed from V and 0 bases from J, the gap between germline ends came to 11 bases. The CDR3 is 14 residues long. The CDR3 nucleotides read TGTGCCAGCAGAAACAGGAGAACTAACTATGGCTACACCTTC. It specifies CASRNRRTNYGYTF.

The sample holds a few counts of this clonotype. This CDR3 is CSVEAGWGGNTIYF. In DNA form, the CDR3 reads TGCAGCGTTGAGGCCGGATGGGGAGGAAACACCATATATTTT. This chain links TRBV29-1 with TRBJ1-3; D remains ambiguous. Per the germline V gene, CDR1 is SQVTM and CDR2 is ANQGSEA. The V end was cut by 3 bases, the J end by 4 bases, with 13 bases between. The CDR3 has 14 residues.

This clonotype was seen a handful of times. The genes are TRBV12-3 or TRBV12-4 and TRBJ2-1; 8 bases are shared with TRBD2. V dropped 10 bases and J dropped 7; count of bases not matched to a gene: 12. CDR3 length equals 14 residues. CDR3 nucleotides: TGTGCCAACGGGGGGAGCGGGAGATGGAATGAGCAGTTCTTC. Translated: CANGGSGRWNEQFF.

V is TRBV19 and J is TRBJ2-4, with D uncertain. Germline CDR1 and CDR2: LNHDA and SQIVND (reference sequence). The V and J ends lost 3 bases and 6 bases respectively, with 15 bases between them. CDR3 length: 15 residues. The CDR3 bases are TGTGCCAGTAGTATTCTGCCGACGATGGGAAACATTCAGTACTTC. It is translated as CASSILPTMGNIQYF.

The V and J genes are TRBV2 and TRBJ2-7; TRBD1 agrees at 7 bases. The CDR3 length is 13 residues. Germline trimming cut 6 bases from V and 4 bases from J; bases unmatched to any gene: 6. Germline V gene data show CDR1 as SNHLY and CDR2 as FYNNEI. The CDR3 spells CASRGDSLYEQYF. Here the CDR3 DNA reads TGTGCCAGCAGAGGGGACAGTCTTTACGAGCAGTACTTC.

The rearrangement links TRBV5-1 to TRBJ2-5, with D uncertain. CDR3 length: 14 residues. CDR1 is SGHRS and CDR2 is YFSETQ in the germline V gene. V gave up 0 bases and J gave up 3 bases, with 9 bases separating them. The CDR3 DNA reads TGCGCCAGCAGCTTGGCCACAGCAGAAGAGACCCAGTACTTC. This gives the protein CASSLATAEETQYF. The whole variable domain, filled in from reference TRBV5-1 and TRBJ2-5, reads KAGVTQTPRYLIKTRGQQVTLSCSPISGHRSVSWYQQTPGQGLQFLFEYFSETQRNKGNFPGRFSGRQFSNSRSEMNVSTLELGDSALYLCASSLATAEETQYFGPGTRLLVL.

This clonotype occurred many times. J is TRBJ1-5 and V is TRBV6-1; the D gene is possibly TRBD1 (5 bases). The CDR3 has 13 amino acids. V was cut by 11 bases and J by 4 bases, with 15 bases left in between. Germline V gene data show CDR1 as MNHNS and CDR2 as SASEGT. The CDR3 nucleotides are TGTGCCGGATCCGGGACGGTTAATCAGCCCCAGCATTTT. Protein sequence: CAGSGTVNQPQHF.

Here the CDR3 reads CSVEDGAGGDEQYF. Here the CDR3 DNA reads TGCAGCGTTGAAGACGGAGCAGGGGGGGACGAGCAGTACTTC. The chain has TRBV29-1 and TRBJ2-7, with D perhaps being TRBD1 or TRBD2 (7 bases each). This CDR3 spans 14 amino acids. Germline values: CDR1 SQVTM, CDR2 ANQGSEA. Trimming shortened V by 0 bases and J by 5 bases, and 14 bases separated the two germline ends.

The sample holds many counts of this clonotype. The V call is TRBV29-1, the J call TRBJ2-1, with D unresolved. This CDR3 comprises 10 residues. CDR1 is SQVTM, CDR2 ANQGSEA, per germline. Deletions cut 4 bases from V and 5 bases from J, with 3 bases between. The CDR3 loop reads CSVVHNEQFF. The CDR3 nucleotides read TGCAGCGTTGTCCACAATGAGCAGTTCTTC.

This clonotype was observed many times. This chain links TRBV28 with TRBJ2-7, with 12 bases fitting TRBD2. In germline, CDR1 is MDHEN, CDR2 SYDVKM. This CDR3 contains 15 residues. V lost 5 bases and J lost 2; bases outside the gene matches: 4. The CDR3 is CASSVASGRAYEQYF. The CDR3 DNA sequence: TGTGCCAGCAGTGTTGCTAGCGGGAGGGCCTACGAGCAGTACTTC.

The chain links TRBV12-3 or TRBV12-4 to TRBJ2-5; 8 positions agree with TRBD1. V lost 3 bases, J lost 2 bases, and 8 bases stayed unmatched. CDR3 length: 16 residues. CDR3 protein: CASSLQGARLQETQYF. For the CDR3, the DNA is TGTGCCAGCAGTTTGCAGGGGGCTCGTCTTCAAGAGACCCAGTACTTC.

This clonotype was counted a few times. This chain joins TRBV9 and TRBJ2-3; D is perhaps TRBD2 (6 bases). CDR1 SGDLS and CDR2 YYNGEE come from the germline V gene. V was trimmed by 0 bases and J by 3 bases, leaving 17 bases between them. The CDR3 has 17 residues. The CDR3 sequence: CASSVVGPPGVTDTQYF. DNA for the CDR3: TGTGCCAGCAGCGTAGTGGGTCCACCGGGGGTAACAGATACGCAGTATTTT.